These 15 T cell receptor beta chains were all obtained from the same sample, sequenced in a study of T cells in Graves' hyperthyroidism and ophthalmopathy. Amplification of TCR beta CDR3 regions was performed using RNA transcripts as template. A first-round RT-PCR of the TCR CDR3 used the HTBI primer set. TCRdb called the multiplex PCR reads again in MiXCR, with one record for every CDR3 protein. The table records about 700,000 distinct CDR3 sequences, about 45% of them present only once. The specimen sequenced was peripheral blood or thyroid tissue (not recorded which). These receptors all come from an adult man with Graves' disease, either hyperthyroidism or ophthalmopathy (not recorded which).

This clonotype was counted at least ten times. V usage is TRBV29-1 and J usage is TRBJ1-4; TRBD1 matches at 10 bases. The CDR3 spans 15 residues. V trimming: 2 bases; J trimming: 7 bases; junction bases outside the gene matches: 7. CDR1 is SQVTM, CDR2 ANQGSEA, per germline. CDR3 region: CSVEQGTGAIEKLFF. Written as DNA, the CDR3 is TGCAGCGTTGAACAGGGGACAGGGGCAATTGAAAAACTGTTTTTT.

This clonotype was seen a few times. V usage is TRBV9 and J usage is TRBJ1-1; 8 bases agree with TRBD1. Germline-derived CDR1 and CDR2 are SGDLS and YYNGEE. Unmatched junction bases numbered 9, after V lost 4 bases and J lost 7 bases. This CDR3 has 14 residues. CDR3 in amino acids: CASSQDPQGDEAFF. In DNA, the CDR3 is TGTGCCAGCAGCCAAGATCCACAGGGGGATGAAGCTTTCTTT.

In the case of this clonotype: The junction departs from germline at one end; a sequencing error may be responsible. The chain couples TRBV7-9 to TRBJ1-1; D is perhaps TRBD1 (5 bases). This CDR3 has 13 amino acids. Germline lookup yields CDR1 SEHNR and CDR2 FQNEAQ (reference sequence). The CDR3 nucleotides read TGTGCCGGTTTAGGGGCCAGGAACACTGGAGCTTTCTTT. The encoded protein is CAGLGARNTGAFF. Complete variable domain (other parts from reference TRBV7-9 and TRBJ1-1): DTGVSQNPRHKITKRGQNVTFRCDPISEHNRLYWYRQTLGQGPEFLTYFQNEAQLEKSRLLSDRFSAERPKGSFSTLEIQRTEQGDSAMYLCAGLGARNTGAFFGQGTRLTVV.

The chain employs TRBV5-1 and TRBJ1-1, with 7 positions matching TRBD1. Germline CDR1 reads SGHRS; CDR2 reads YFSETQ. The CDR3 spans 15 residues. The J segment lost 4 bases and the V segment lost 4 bases, leaving 10 bases of the junction unmatched. CDR3 sequence: CASSNGQVRGTEAFF. CDR3 bases: TGCGCCAGCAGCAACGGACAGGTGAGGGGCACTGAAGCTTTCTTT.

A single count supports this clonotype. J is TRBJ1-3 and V is TRBV29-1; perhaps TRBD1 as D (5 bases). CDR3 length: 12 residues. V lost 4 bases and J lost 4, with 8 bases in between. CDR1 and CDR2 from the germline V gene are SQVTM and ANQGSEA. CDR3 DNA sequence: TGCAGCGTTGGACAGTACGGAAACACCATATATTTT. It translates to CSVGQYGNTIYF. Complete variable domain (other parts from reference TRBV29-1 and TRBJ1-3): SAVISQKPSRDICQRGTSLTIQCQVDSQVTMMFWYRQQPGQSLTLIATANQGSEATYESGFVIDKFPISRPNLTFSTLTVSNMSPEDSSIYLCSVGQYGNTIYFGEGSWLTVV.

This chain uses TRBV20-1 with TRBJ1-2; D may be TRBD1 (5 bases). This CDR3 comprises 15 residues. Germline V gives CDR1 DFQATT, CDR2 SNEGSKA (reference sequence). Trimming cost V 6 bases and J 0 bases, with 17 bases left between them. DNA of the CDR3: TGCAGTGCAGGCGCACCTCAGGGTCCTAACTATGGCTACACCTTC. Protein: CSAGAPQGPNYGYTF.

This chain links TRBV7-9 with TRBJ2-7; 8 nucleotides align to TRBD1. Looked up from germline, CDR1 is SEHNR and CDR2 is FQNEAQ (reference sequence). Trimming took 2 bases from V and 4 from J; bases not matched to a gene: 7. CDR3 length: 15 amino acids. The CDR3 here is CASSLYPGGLYEQYF. The CDR3 coding sequence is TGTGCCAGCAGCTTATATCCAGGGGGCTTATACGAGCAGTACTTC.

The chain combines TRBV2 with TRBJ1-1, with TRBD1 identical over 9 bases. This CDR3 comprises 16 residues. Germline trimming cut 4 bases from V and 2 bases from J; bases unmatched to any gene: 8. Germline CDR1 is SNHLY and CDR2 is FYNNEI. The CDR3: CASSGLQGATNTEAFF. For the CDR3, the DNA is TGTGCCAGCAGTGGTTTACAGGGGGCGACTAACACTGAAGCTTTCTTT.

This clonotype showed up many times. The chain couples TRBV20-1 to TRBJ2-5, with TRBD2 identical over 9 bases. From germline, CDR1 is DFQATT and CDR2 SNEGSKA (reference sequence). The CDR3 consists of 14 residues. V lost 0 bases and J lost 2; bases outside the gene matches: 1. CDR3 sequence: CSARDAGGQETQYF. CDR3 nucleotide sequence: TGCAGTGCTAGAGATGCGGGAGGGCAAGAGACCCAGTACTTC.

About this clonotype itself: It may be a read error: a sequence one base away is much more abundant. CDR3 amino acids: CSVRGRDDGYTF. CDR3 in DNA: TGCAGCGTTCGGGGGCGCGACGATGGCTACACCTTC. The chain is built from TRBV29-1 and TRBJ1-2, with D tentatively TRBD1 (6 bases). CDR3 length: 12 residues. V lost 5 bases, J lost 6 bases, and 13 bases lay in between. Germline V gene lookup returns CDR1 SQVTM and CDR2 ANQGSEA.

This clonotype was counted only a few times. The chain joins TRBV7-9 to TRBJ2-7, with D perhaps matching TRBD1 (6 bases). V lost 1 base, J lost 0 bases, and 13 bases lay in between. The length of the CDR3 is 16 residues. The germline V gene encodes CDR1 SEHNR and CDR2 FQNEAQ (reference sequence). The CDR3 loop is CASSLDAGVSSYEQYF. The CDR3 nucleotides read TGTGCCAGCAGCTTAGATGCAGGGGTGAGCTCCTACGAGCAGTACTTC.

The chain carries TRBV24-1 and TRBJ2-5; maybe TRBD1 (6 bases). The germline V and J ends were trimmed by 1 base and 5 bases, with 13 bases remaining between them. Per germline, CDR1 KGHDR and CDR2 SFDVKD. CDR3 length: 15 amino acids. CDR3 amino acids: CATSDLPGGGETQYF. As DNA, the CDR3 is TGTGCCACCAGTGATTTACCTGGGGGCGGGGAGACCCAGTACTTC.

This clonotype was recorded at least ten times. This chain uses TRBV7-8 with TRBJ2-7, with 8 bases fitting TRBD1. With V trimmed by 4 bases and J by 5 bases, 10 bases remained unmatched. The CDR3 runs 15 residues. Per the germline V gene, CDR1 is SGHVS and CDR2 is FQNEAQ. CDR3 coding DNA: TGTGCCAGCAGCTCCCCCCGGACAGGGAATCACGAGCAGTACTTC. This gives the protein CASSSPRTGNHEQYF.

This clonotype was recorded at least ten times. This chain uses TRBV2 with TRBJ2-5, with 9 bases lining up with TRBD1. Trimming at V came to 11 bases and at J to 1 base, leaving 5 bases not matched to a gene. The CDR3 spans 13 residues. CDR1 is SNHLY and CDR2 is FYNNEI in the germline V gene. The DNA for the CDR3 is TGTGCCGGGACGGGACAGGGCCAAGAGACCCAGTACTTC. Amino acid sequence: CAGTGQGQETQYF.

In its sample, this clonotype was seen many times. This chain connects TRBV7-9 to TRBJ1-2, with TRBD1 identical over 8 bases. This CDR3 has 14 residues. The germline V gene has CDR1 SEHNR and CDR2 FQNEAQ (reference sequence). Trimming at V came to 4 bases and at J to 3 bases, leaving 4 bases not matched to a gene. The CDR3 DNA follows: TGTGCCAGCAGCTCGGACAGGGAGGACTATGGCTACACCTTC. It codes for CASSSDREDYGYTF.